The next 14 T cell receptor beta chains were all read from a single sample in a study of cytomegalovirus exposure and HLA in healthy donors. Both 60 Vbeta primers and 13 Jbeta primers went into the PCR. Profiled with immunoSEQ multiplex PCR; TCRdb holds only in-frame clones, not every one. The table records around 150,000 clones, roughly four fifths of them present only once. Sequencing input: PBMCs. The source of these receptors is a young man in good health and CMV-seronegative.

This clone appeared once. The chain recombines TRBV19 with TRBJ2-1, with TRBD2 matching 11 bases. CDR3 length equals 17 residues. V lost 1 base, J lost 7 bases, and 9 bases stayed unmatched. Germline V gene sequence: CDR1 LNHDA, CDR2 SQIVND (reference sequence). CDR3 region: CASSIVVAGGPKNEQFF. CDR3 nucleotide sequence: TGTGCCAGTAGTATAGTGGTAGCGGGAGGGCCAAAGAATGAGCAGTTCTTC.

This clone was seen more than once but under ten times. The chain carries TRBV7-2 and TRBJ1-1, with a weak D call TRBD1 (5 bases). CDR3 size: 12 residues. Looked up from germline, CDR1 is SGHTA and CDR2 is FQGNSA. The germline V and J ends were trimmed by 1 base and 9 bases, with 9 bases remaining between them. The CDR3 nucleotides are TGTGCCAGCAGCTTAGTGGGGGGAAAAGCTTTCTTT. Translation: CASSLVGGKAFF.

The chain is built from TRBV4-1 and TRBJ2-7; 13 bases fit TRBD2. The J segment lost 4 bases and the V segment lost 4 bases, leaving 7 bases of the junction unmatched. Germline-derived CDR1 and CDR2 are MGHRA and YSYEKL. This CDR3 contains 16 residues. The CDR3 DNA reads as TGCGCCAGCAGCCCCGGGGGGACTAGCGGGATTTACGAGCAGTACTTC. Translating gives CASSPGGTSGIYEQYF.

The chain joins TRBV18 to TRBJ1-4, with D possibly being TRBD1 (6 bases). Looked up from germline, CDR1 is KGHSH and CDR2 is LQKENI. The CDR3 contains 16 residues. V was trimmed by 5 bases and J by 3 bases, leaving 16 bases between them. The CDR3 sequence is CASSMGTGSANEKLFF. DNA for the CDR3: TGTGCCAGCTCAATGGGAACAGGGTCAGCTAATGAAAAACTGTTTTTT.

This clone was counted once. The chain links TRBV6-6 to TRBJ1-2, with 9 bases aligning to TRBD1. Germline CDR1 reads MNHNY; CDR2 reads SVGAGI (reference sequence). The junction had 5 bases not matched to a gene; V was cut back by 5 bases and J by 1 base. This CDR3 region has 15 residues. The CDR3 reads CASSQGQGSNYGYTF. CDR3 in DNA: TGTGCCAGCAGTCAAGGACAGGGGAGTAACTATGGCTACACCTTC.

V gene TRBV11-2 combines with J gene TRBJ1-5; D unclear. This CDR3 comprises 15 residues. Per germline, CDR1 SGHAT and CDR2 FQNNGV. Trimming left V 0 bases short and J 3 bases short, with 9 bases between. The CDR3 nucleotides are TGTGCCAGCAGCTTAGATCGCGGGGTCAATCAGCCCCAGCATTTT. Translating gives CASSLDRGVNQPQHF.

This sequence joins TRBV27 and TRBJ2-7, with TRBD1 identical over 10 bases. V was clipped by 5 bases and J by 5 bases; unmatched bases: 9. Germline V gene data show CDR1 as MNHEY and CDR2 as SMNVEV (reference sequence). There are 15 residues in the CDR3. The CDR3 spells CASSPGTGVNHEQYF. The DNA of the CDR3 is TGTGCCAGCAGTCCCGGGACAGGGGTAAACCACGAGCAGTACTTC.

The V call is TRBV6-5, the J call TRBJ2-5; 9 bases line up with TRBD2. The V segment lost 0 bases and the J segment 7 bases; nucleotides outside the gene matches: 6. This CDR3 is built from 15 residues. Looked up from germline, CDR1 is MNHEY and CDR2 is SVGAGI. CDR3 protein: CASSYSGTSLATQYF. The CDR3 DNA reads TGTGCCAGCAGTTACTCCGGGACTAGCTTGGCGACCCAGTACTTC.

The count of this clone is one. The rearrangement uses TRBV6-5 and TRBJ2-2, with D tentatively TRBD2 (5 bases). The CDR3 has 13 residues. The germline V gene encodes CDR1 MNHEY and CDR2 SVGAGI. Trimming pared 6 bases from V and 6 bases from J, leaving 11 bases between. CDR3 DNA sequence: TGTGCCAGCAGATACCGGGGTTCCGGGGAGCTGTTTTTT. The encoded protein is CASRYRGSGELFF.

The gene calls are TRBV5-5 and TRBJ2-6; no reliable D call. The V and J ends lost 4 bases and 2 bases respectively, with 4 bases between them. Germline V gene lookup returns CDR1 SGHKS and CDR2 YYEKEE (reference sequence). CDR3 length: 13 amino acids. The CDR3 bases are TGTGCCAGCAGCACAGCTGGGGCCAACGTCCTGACTTTC. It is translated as CASSTAGANVLTF.

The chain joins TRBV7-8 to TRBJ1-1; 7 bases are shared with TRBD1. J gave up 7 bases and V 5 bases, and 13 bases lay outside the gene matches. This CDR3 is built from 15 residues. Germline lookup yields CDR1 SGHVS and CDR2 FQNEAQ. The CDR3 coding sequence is TGTGCCAGCAGCCGTCGGGTTAAGGGGGCCCTTGAAGCTTTCTTT. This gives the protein CASSRRVKGALEAFF.

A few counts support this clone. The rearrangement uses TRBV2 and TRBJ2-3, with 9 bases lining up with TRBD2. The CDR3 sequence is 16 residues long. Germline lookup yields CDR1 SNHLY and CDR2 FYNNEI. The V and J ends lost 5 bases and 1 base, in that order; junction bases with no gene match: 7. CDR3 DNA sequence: TGTGCCAGCAGTCTTCTAGCGGGGAGGGGCACAGATACGCAGTATTTT. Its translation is CASSLLAGRGTDTQYF. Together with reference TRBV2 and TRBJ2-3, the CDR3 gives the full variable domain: EPEVTQTPSHQVTQMGQEVILRCVPISNHLYFYWYRQILGQKVEFLVSFYNNEISEKSEIFDDQFSVERPDGSNFTLKIRSTKLEDSAMYFCASSLLAGRGTDTQYFGPGTRLTVL.

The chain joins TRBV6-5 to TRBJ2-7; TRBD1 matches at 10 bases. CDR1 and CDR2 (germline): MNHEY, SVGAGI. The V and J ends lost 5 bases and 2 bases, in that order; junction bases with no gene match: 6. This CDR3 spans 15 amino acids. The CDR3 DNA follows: TGTGCCAGCAGTCCGGGACAGGGGAAAGCCTACGAGCAGTACTTC. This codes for CASSPGQGKAYEQYF.

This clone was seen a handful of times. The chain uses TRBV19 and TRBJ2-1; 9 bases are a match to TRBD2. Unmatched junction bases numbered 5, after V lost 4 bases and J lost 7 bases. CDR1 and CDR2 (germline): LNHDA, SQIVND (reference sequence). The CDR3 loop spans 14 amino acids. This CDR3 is CASSTTLAGNEQFF. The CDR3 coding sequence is TGTGCCAGTAGTACGACGCTAGCGGGGAATGAGCAGTTCTTC.